This T cell receptor beta chain was obtained from a study of beta chain features in type 1 diabetes (dated by TCRdb to between 2017 and 2018). Study-wide context: Mean age, gender distribution, total cell number and subset yield did not differ between patients and healthy donors. Regulatory and stem cell-like memory subsets were isolated from only 8 patients and roughly eight healthy donors, whereas naive and central memory subsets came from all 30 or so donors. A total of approximately 110,000,000 sorted cells were examined across all samples, and a strong correlation was observed between cell number per subset and RNA yield. In the study, recently diagnosed type 1 diabetes patients and matched healthy donors were compared on the TCRB repertoires of their sorted circulating CD4+ T cell subsets. Points the paper makes about the study in general: At VDJ recombination sites, type 1 diabetes patients had fewer insertions and more deleted nucleotides, which implies abnormalities in thymic rearrangement. PCR may preferentially amplify shorter templates, but because patient and control samples were amplified and corrected together, any resulting skew would affect both groups equally. Naive, central memory and regulatory TCRB repertoires appeared more similar among patients than among healthy donors. Because small numbers of individuals were included in the HLA sub-analyses, any influence of HLA type on TCRB rearrangement was left unresolved. Because cDNA was sequenced instead of genomic DNA, activated cells with high expression could be over-represented, although the groups did not differ in activation or CD3 levels. Type 1 diabetes patients showed a moderate but significant shortening of TCRB CDR3 length in all four CD4+ subsets.

Regarding this clone: No cognate antigen has been identified for it. The input lacks base qualities; no much larger clone sits a single base away.

All of the isolated RNA was reverse transcribed with the High Capacity cDNA Reverse Transcription Kit, so expressed TCRB transcripts were sequenced. Deep immunoSEQ sequencing was performed on naive, central memory and regulatory T cell samples, with an average of about 4 million total reads per sample. Sorted cells were lysed in RLT buffer and RNA was extracted with DNase-treated RNeasy Micro or Mini kits, depending on cell number. Each cell subset was processed on its own to prevent cross-contamination, while patient and healthy donor samples were processed together. The immunoSEQ multiplex PCR was used to amplify TCRB sequences from cDNA, generating 87-bp fragments that spanned the CDR3 region. Sequencing of the amplicons was done on the Illumina HiSeq platform. On the authors' methods: Synthetic template baselines were used to correct PCR bias computationally, reads within Hamming distance 2 were collapsed, and singletons that could not be merged were discarded. Reads were aligned to IMGT to assign V, D and J genes, CDR3 length, and insertions or deletions at six rearrangement sites. Within each subset, clonotype counts were normalized to sorted cell number, after which true diversity and Gini coefficients were computed with the tcR R package. The overlap coefficient, calculated on TCRB nucleotide sequences, was used to measure repertoire sharing. TCRdb took this table from immuneACCESS and kept in-frame rearrangements with V and J called. Such tables lack part of the clones; where checked against another copy, unresolved V genes explain under half of the gap, and the rest is unexplained. Clone size and the V and J calls come from that table; the DNA yielded D and trimming. Counted in this sample were approximately 60,000 clones; around 63% of them appeared once. The ten most abundant clones make up roughly 2% of the sample.

CDR1 and CDR2, per the germline V gene, are SGDLS and YYNGEE. Ends trimmed: V by 0 bases, J by 4 bases; bases unmatched to a gene: 5. From the cysteine up to the phenylalanine, the CDR3 has a length of 16 residues. The CDR3 DNA has 48 bases and is translated from base 1. Each donor gave one peripheral blood draw, about 100 mL on average, collected into heparinised tubes. Using a panel that included CD45RO, CCR7, CD25, CD127, CD95 and CD27, naive, central memory, regulatory and stem cell-like memory CD4+ T cells were sorted on a BD FACSAria II. A purity above 95% was achieved for all sorted populations. Right away, PBMCs were isolated by Lymphoprep density gradient centrifugation and were stained directly, with no culture step. So that batch effects would be minimized, each experiment stained and sorted samples in pairs, pairing one healthy donor with one patient.

This clonotype was sampled from a woman younger than 30 in good health. The sequencing sample was made of Tregs from blood. Taken with the paper, the label for cell subset or site translates to: regulatory CD4+ T cells. Here the chain combines TRBV9 and TRBJ2-1; TRBD2 aligns with 9 central bases. The encoded CDR3 is CASSVGGGRGYNEQFF. The DNA sequence follows: TGTGCCAGCAGCGTAGGAGGCGGGAGGGGATACAATGAGCAGTTCTTC.